Included here is one T cell receptor (beta chain) sequence, with context. Germline CDR1 LNHNV, CDR2 YYDKDF (reference sequence). Trimming removed 0 bases at V and 8 bases at J, with 19 bases between. The CDR3 covers 16 residues. These data originate in a study of T cell changes during pregnancy in multiple sclerosis. Assay used: immunoSEQ multiplex PCR; TCRdb lists only in-frame clones, some missing. This table holds 73,000 or so clones, 75% to 90% found once. This clonotype was obtained from a female donor in good health, enrolled as a control in a pregnancy study. Sequenced here: peripheral blood, sampled after pregnancy. The rearrangement links TRBV15 to TRBJ1-2, with D possibly matching TRBD1 (5 bases). The CDR3 nucleotides read TGTGCCACCAGCAGAGACTCAATCCAAGGGCAGGGCGGCTACACCTTC. Translation gives CATSRDSIQGQGGYTF.